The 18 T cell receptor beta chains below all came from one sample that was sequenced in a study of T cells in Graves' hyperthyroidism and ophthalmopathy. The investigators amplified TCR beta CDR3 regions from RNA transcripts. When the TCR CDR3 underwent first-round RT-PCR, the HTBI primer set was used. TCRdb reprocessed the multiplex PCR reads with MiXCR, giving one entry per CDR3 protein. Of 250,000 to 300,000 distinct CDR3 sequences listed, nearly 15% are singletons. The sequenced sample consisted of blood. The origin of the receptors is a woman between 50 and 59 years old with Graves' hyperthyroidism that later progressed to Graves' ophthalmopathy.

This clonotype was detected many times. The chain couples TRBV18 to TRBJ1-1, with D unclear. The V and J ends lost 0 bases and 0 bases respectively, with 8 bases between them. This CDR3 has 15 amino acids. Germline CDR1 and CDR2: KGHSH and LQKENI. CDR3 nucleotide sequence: TGTGCCAGCTCACCACCTCAGCCGATGAACACTGAAGCTTTCTTT. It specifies CASSPPQPMNTEAFF.

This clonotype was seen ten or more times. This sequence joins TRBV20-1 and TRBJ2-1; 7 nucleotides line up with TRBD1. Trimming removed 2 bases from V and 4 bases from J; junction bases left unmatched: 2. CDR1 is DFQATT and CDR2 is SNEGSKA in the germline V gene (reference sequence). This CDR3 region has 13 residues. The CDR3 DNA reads TGCAGTGCTAGACCGACAGGGTACAATGAGCAGTTCTTC. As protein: CSARPTGYNEQFF.

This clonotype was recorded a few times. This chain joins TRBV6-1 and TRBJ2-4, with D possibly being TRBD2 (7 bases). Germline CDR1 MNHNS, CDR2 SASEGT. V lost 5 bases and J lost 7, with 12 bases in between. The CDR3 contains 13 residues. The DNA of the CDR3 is TGTGCCAGCAGTAATGGGGGGGCGAACATTCAGTACTTC. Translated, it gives CASSNGGANIQYF.

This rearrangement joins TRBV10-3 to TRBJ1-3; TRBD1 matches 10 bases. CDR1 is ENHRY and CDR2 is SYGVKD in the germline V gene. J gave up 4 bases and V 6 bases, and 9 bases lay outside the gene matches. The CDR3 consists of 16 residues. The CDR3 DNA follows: TGTGCCATCAGGGACGACAGGGGGCGCGAGGGAAACACCATATATTTT. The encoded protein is CAIRDDRGREGNTIYF.

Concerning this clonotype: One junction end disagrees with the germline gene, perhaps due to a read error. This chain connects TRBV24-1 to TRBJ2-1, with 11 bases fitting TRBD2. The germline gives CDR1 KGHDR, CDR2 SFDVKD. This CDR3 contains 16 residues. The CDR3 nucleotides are TGTGCCATCAGTGATTCGGGACTAGCGGTGCAAAATGAGCAGTTCTTC. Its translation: CAISDSGLAVQNEQFF.

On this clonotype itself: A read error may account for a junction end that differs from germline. The chain's CDR3 is CAGSLEFGEAGPYTGELFF. In DNA, the CDR3 is TGCGCCGGCAGCTTGGAATTCGGGGAGGCAGGCCCCTACACCGGGGAGCTGTTTTTT. The chain carries TRBV5-1 and TRBJ2-2; tentatively, D is TRBD2 (6 bases). Germline CDR1 SGHRS, CDR2 YFSETQ. There are 19 residues in the CDR3.

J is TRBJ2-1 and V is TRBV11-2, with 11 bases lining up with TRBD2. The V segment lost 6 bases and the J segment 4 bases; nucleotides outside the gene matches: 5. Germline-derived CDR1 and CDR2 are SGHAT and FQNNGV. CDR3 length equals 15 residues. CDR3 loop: CASRRTSGLYNEQFF. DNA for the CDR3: TGTGCCAGCAGGCGGACTAGCGGGCTGTACAATGAGCAGTTCTTC.

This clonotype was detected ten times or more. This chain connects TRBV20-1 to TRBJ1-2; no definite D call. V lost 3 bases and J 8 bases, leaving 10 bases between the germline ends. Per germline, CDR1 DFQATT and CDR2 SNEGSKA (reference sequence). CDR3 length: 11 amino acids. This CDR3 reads CSASSLGGYTF. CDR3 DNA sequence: TGCAGTGCTAGTTCCCTTGGAGGCTACACCTTC.

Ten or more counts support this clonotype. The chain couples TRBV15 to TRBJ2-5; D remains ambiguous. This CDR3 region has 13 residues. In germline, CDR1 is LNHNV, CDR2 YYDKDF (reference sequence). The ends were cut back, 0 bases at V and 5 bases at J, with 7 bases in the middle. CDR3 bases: TGTGCCACCAGCAGAGAGGAGCCGGAGACCCAGTACTTC. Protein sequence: CATSREEPETQYF.

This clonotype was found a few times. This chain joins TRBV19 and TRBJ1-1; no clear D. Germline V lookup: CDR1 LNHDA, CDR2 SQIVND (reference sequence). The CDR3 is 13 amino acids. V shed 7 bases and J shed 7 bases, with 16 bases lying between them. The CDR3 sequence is CASIPAVGSEAFF. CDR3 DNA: TGTGCCAGTATCCCAGCGGTGGGCAGTGAAGCTTTCTTT.

The CDR3 spells CASSSQGWRDYGYTF. CDR3 in DNA: TGTGCCAGCAGTTCCCAGGGTTGGAGGGACTATGGCTACACCTTC. The V call is TRBV6-5, the J call TRBJ1-2; D perhaps matches TRBD1 (5 bases). This CDR3 is 15 amino acids long. CDR1 is MNHEY, CDR2 SVGAGI, per germline. Between the trimmed V and J ends, which lost 4 bases and 3 bases, there was a span of 15 bases.

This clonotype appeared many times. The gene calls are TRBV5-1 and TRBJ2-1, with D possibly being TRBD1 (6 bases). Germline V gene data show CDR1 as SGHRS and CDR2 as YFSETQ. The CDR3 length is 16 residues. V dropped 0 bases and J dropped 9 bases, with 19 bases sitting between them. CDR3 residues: CASSLGAGVTFSEQFF. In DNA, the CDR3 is TGCGCCAGCAGCTTGGGGGCAGGGGTAACATTCAGTGAGCAGTTCTTC.

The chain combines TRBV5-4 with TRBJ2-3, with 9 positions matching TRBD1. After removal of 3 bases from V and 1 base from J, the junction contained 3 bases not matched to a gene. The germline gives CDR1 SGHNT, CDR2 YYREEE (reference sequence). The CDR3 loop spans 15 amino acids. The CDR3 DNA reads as TGTGCCAGCAGCTACCGACAGGGGGGCACAGATACGCAGTATTTT. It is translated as CASSYRQGGTDTQYF.

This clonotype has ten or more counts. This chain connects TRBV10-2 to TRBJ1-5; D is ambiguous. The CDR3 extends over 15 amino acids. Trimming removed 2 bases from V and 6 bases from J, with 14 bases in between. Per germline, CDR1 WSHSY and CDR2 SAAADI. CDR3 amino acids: CASSEVEGSRQPQHF. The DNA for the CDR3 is TGCGCCAGCAGTGAGGTCGAAGGGTCCCGTCAGCCCCAGCATTTT.

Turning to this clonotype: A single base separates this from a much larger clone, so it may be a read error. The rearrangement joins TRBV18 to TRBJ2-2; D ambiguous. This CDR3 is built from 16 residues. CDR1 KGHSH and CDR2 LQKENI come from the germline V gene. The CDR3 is CASPPDTSPGTGELFF. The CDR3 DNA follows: TGTGCCAGCCCACCAGACACCTCCCCAGGCACCGGGGAGCTGTTTTTT.

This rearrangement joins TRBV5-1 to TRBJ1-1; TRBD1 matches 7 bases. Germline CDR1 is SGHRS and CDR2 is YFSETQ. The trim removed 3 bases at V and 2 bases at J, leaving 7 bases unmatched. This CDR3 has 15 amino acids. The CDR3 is CASSYPGQTNTEAFF. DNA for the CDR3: TGCGCCAGCAGCTACCCGGGACAGACCAACACTGAAGCTTTCTTT.

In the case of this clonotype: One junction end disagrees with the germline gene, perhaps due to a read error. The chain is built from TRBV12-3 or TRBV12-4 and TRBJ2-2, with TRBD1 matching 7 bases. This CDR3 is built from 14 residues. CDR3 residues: CASSSLGGRRGAVF. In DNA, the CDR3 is TGTGCCAGCAGTTCGCTAGGGGGCCGCCGGGGAGCTGTTTTT.

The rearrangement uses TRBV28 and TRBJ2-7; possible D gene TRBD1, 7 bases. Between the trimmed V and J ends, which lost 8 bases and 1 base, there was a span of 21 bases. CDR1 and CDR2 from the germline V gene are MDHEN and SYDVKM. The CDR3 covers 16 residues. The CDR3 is CASLRGGAGGSYEQYF. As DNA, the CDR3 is TGTGCCAGCCTACGGGGAGGCGCAGGGGGTTCCTACGAGCAGTACTTC.